What follows are 21 T cell receptor beta chains derived from one specimen sequenced in a study of OX40 agonist ivuxolimab in advanced cancers. Assay used: immunoSEQ multiplex PCR; TCRdb lists only in-frame clones, some missing. Here the sample spans tens of thousands of clones, about four fifths being singletons. The sample consisted of CD4+ or CD8+ T cells sorted from blood, taken in a trial of the OX40 agonist ivuxolimab. Receptors were obtained from an adult with an advanced solid tumor such as melanoma, head and neck, liver or kidney cancer.

This chain links TRBV4-3 with TRBJ2-3; 9 bases are a match to TRBD2. Germline V gene sequence: CDR1 LGHNA, CDR2 YSLEER. The CDR3 runs 17 residues. Trimming took 1 base from V and 5 from J; bases not matched to a gene: 10. The CDR3 DNA follows: TGCGCCAGCAGCCAAGGGACCGGAGCGGGGGGTGGAGATACGCAGTATTTT. Residues: CASSQGTGAGGGDTQYF.

The chain combines TRBV2 with TRBJ2-1; 12 bases fit TRBD2. Germline values: CDR1 SNHLY, CDR2 FYNNEI. V lost 7 bases to trimming and J lost 10 bases; unmatched junction nucleotides: 5. The CDR3 extends over 13 amino acids. The CDR3 is CASILAGGREQFF. In nucleotides, the CDR3 is TGTGCCAGCATACTAGCGGGGGGCCGCGAGCAGTTCTTC.

This chain links TRBV10-3 with TRBJ1-6; no clear D gene. Looked up from germline, CDR1 is ENHRY and CDR2 is SYGVKD. This CDR3 is built from 13 residues. The V end was cut by 8 bases, the J end by 7 bases, with 12 bases between. CDR3 residues: CAISRDINSPLHF. The CDR3 DNA reads TGTGCCATCTCCCGGGATATAAATTCACCCCTCCACTTT.

The table lists this clone with a few counts. V usage is TRBV7-9 and J usage is TRBJ2-2, with D unclear. The V gene's germline CDR1 is SEHNR and CDR2 FQNEAQ (reference sequence). CDR3 length equals 11 residues. For the CDR3, the DNA is TGTGCTTATCATGGCACCGGGGAGCTGTTTTTT. As protein: CAYHGTGELFF. The full variable domain, completed using reference TRBV7-9 and TRBJ2-2, is DTGVSQNPRHKITKRGQNVTFRCDPISEHNRLYWYRQTLGQGPEFLTYFQNEAQLEKSRLLSDRFSAERPKGSFSTLEIQRTEQGDSAMYLCAYHGTGELFFGEGSRLTVL.

The gene calls are TRBV21-1 and TRBJ2-5; the table gives TRBD2 as D, unverified against the DNA. TRBV21-1 represents a pseudogene. The CDR3 has 15 residues. The CDR3 region has the DNA TGTGCCAGCAGACCCCGACTAGCGTTGCTACAGACCCAGTACTTC. Translating it yields CASRPRLALLQTQYF.

The CDR3 loop is CASSLASVAGGLQETQYF. The CDR3, as DNA: TGTGCCAGCAGCTTAGCGTCGGTAGCGGGGGGACTCCAAGAGACCCAGTACTTC. The chain uses TRBV7-2 and TRBJ2-5, with TRBD2 matching over 10 bases. After removal of 0 bases from V and 1 base from J, the junction contained 8 bases not matched to a gene. Germline V gives CDR1 SGHTA, CDR2 FQGNSA. The CDR3 has 18 amino acids.

The chain couples TRBV27 to TRBJ2-5; possible D gene TRBD1, 7 bases. The germline CDR1 and CDR2 sequences are MNHEY and SMNVEV (reference sequence). Trimming took 7 bases from V and 1 from J, leaving 13 bases between them. CDR3 length: 14 residues. Written as DNA, the CDR3 is TGTGCCAGCAAGCCAGGGGGGCGCCAAGAGACCCAGTACTTC. Encoded protein: CASKPGGRQETQYF.

The V and J genes are TRBV25-1 and TRBJ1-1; TRBD1 matches 7 bases. Germline values: CDR1 MGHDK, CDR2 SYGVNS. V gave up 4 bases and J gave up 7 bases; unmatched junction bases: 9. The CDR3 length is 14 residues. CDR3 region: CASSGRQGLGEAFF. In nucleotides, the CDR3 is TGTGCCAGCAGTGGGAGACAGGGCCTCGGTGAAGCTTTCTTT.

This chain links TRBV27 with TRBJ1-1, with D possibly being TRBD1 (5 bases). V was clipped by 5 bases and J by 5 bases, with 12 bases between them. CDR1 is MNHEY and CDR2 is SMNVEV in the germline V gene (reference sequence). The CDR3 is 13 amino acids. The CDR3, as DNA: TGTGCCAGCAGTCTTCCGGGGGGAACTGAAGCTTTCTTT. Protein sequence: CASSLPGGTEAFF.

J is TRBJ1-5 and V is TRBV7-2; tentative D call: TRBD1 (5 bases). V lost 5 bases and J 6 bases, leaving 11 bases between the germline ends. There are 13 residues in the CDR3. Looked up from germline, CDR1 is SGHTA and CDR2 is FQGNSA. The CDR3: CASSPQRGQPQHF. The CDR3 DNA is TGTGCCAGCAGCCCACAAAGGGGTCAGCCCCAGCATTTT.

This sequence joins TRBV19 and TRBJ2-2; maybe TRBD2 (5 bases). V was clipped by 6 bases and J by 1 base, with 9 bases between them. The CDR3 spans 14 residues. Germline assignment: CDR1 LNHDA and CDR2 SQIVND (reference sequence). The CDR3 region is CASRNRENTGELFF. CDR3 DNA sequence: TGTGCCAGTAGGAACCGGGAGAACACCGGGGAGCTGTTTTTT.

The chain joins TRBV6-5 to TRBJ1-1; D is unclear. Germline lookup yields CDR1 MNHEY and CDR2 SVGAGI. Trimming pared 5 bases from V and 2 bases from J, leaving 12 bases between. This CDR3 is 14 amino acids long. The CDR3, as DNA: TGTGCCAGCAGTATTCAGGCTATAAACACTGAAGCTTTCTTT. As protein: CASSIQAINTEAFF.

The gene calls are TRBV11-3 and TRBJ2-7, with unresolved D. Per germline, CDR1 SGHNT and CDR2 YENEEA. The V and J ends lost 1 base and 0 bases respectively, with 4 bases between them. The CDR3 totals 13 residues. CDR3 bases: TGTGCCAGCAGCTTAGGGGACTCCTACGAGCAGTACTTC. Residues: CASSLGDSYEQYF.

This clone was detected once. The chain is built from TRBV6-4 and TRBJ1-2; no definite D call. Germline V CDR1 and CDR2: MRHNA, SNTAGT. V shed 6 bases and J shed 3 bases, with 11 bases lying between them. The CDR3 totals 13 residues. CDR3 nucleotide sequence: TGTGCCAGCAGACCTGAACCTTACTATGGCTACACCTTC. It translates to CASRPEPYYGYTF.

The J gene is TRBJ1-4, the V gene TRBV19, with a tentative D call TRBD1 (6 bases). Germline V gene sequence: CDR1 LNHDA, CDR2 SQIVND (reference sequence). CDR3 length: 14 amino acids. With 3 bases removed from V and 8 bases from J, the gap between germline ends came to 13 bases. CDR3 sequence: CASSMGQGKEKLFF. CDR3 DNA sequence: TGTGCCAGTAGTATGGGCCAGGGGAAAGAAAAACTGTTTTTT.

The V and J genes are TRBV11-2 and TRBJ2-5, with unresolved D. Germline V gives CDR1 SGHAT, CDR2 FQNNGV. Trimming left V 6 bases short and J 0 bases short, with 5 bases between. The CDR3 has 12 amino acids. The CDR3: CASSQNQETQYF. DNA for the CDR3: TGTGCCAGCAGTCAAAACCAAGAGACCCAGTACTTC. The variable domain in full, completed from reference TRBV11-2 and TRBJ2-5, reads EAGVAQSPRYKIIEKRQSVAFWCNPISGHATLYWYQQILGQGPKLLIQFQNNGVVDDSQLPKDRFSAERLKGVDSTLKIQPAKLEDSAVYLCASSQNQETQYFGPGTRLLVL.

This clone was observed a few times. The rearrangement joins TRBV5-6 to TRBJ2-7; D unclear. Germline CDR1 is SGHDT and CDR2 is YYEEEE. CDR3 length equals 12 residues. Trimming removed 3 bases from V and 4 bases from J, with 8 bases in between. The CDR3 here is CASSSRGYEQYF. The CDR3 bases are TGTGCCAGCAGCTCGAGAGGATACGAGCAGTACTTC.

The chain joins TRBV6-5 to TRBJ1-3; 7 nucleotides line up with TRBD1. V shed 2 bases and J 2 bases; nucleotides not matched to a gene: 0. This CDR3 spans 14 amino acids. The germline V gene encodes CDR1 MNHEY and CDR2 SVGAGI. The CDR3 DNA reads TGTGCCAGCAGTTACGGACAGGCTGGAAACACCATATATTTT. Protein sequence: CASSYGQAGNTIYF.

The V and J genes are TRBV6-1 and TRBJ1-6; 11 bases are a match to TRBD1. J gave up 7 bases and V 5 bases, and 1 base lay outside the gene matches. The CDR3 length is 14 residues. Germline V CDR1 and CDR2: MNHNS, SASEGT. The CDR3 region has the DNA TGTGCCAGCAGTTGGACAGGGGGCAATTCACCCCTCCACTTT. Its protein is CASSWTGGNSPLHF.

The CDR3 sequence: CASRWTSGGGETQYF. CDR3 DNA: TGTGCCAGCAGATGGACTAGCGGGGGAGGAGAGACCCAGTACTTC. The chain couples TRBV7-6 to TRBJ2-5, with 13 bases matching TRBD2. This CDR3 has 15 amino acids. Per germline, CDR1 SGHVS and CDR2 FNYEAQ. V gave up 6 bases and J gave up 4 bases; unmatched junction bases: 5.

The chain recombines TRBV4-3 with TRBJ1-6, with 7 bases matching TRBD1. Germline assignment: CDR1 LGHNA and CDR2 YSLEER. The CDR3 length is 16 residues. Trimming took 1 base from V and 9 from J; bases not matched to a gene: 9. The DNA of the CDR3 is TGCGCCAGCAGCCAAGGCCCACGACAGGGTGGTTCACCCCTCCACTTT. Its translation: CASSQGPRQGGSPLHF.